The 9 T cell receptor beta chains given below trace back to one sample, sequenced in a study of radiotherapy plus CTLA-4 blockade in lung cancer. Only in-frame clones appear in the TCRdb table, and some are missing; sequencing was by immunoSEQ multiplex PCR. Counted here are 60,000 to 85,000 clones, around 87% occurring once; the ten biggest clones make up 0.85% to 0.95%. Sequenced here: peripheral blood, sampled from a patient treated with radiotherapy plus ipilimumab. The origin of the receptors is a human donor with non-small cell lung cancer who had stable disease on radiotherapy plus ipilimumab.

The gene calls are TRBV2 and TRBJ2-7, with D perhaps matching TRBD2 (5 bases). The length of the CDR3 is 17 residues. CDR1 SNHLY and CDR2 FYNNEI come from the germline V gene. Between the trimmed V and J ends, which lost 0 bases and 3 bases, there was a span of 18 bases. The CDR3 reads CASSEAAPTRLVYEQYF. DNA for the CDR3: TGTGCCAGCAGTGAAGCGGCCCCAACTAGATTAGTCTACGAGCAGTACTTC.

The rearrangement uses TRBV19 and TRBJ2-5, with 8 bases identical to TRBD2. CDR1 LNHDA and CDR2 SQIVND come from the germline V gene (reference sequence). Trimming cost V 4 bases and J 4 bases; bases outside gene matches: 8. This CDR3 has 15 residues. Here the CDR3 DNA reads TGTGCCAGTAGTACTACTCGGGGGGGCGTAGAGACCCAGTACTTC. This encodes CASSTTRGGVETQYF.

The gene calls are TRBV6-5 and TRBJ2-5; weak D call: TRBD1 (6 bases). Gene TRBJ2-7 matches the end of the DNA better, so the J call may be wrong. In germline, CDR1 is MNHEY, CDR2 SVGAGI. The CDR3 loop spans 15 amino acids. CDR3 DNA: TGTGCCAGCAGTTACTCGTCCCAATACAGGGACGAGCAGTACTTC. Protein product: CASSYSSQYRDEQYF.

CDR3 coding DNA: TGTGCCAGCAGTCCCGTGGGTGAGCAGTACTTC. It codes for CASSPVGEQYF. This chain uses TRBV7-9 with TRBJ2-7; D gene ambiguous. With 6 bases removed from V and 7 bases from J, the gap between germline ends came to 10 bases. Germline V gives CDR1 SEHNR, CDR2 FQNEAQ (reference sequence). The CDR3 runs to 11 residues.

The V gene is TRBV28, the J gene TRBJ2-1, with 7 bases matching TRBD2. V trimming: 7 bases; J trimming: 0 bases; junction bases outside the gene matches: 6. CDR3 length: 15 amino acids. The V gene's germline CDR1 is MDHEN and CDR2 SYDVKM. CDR3 region: CASKTLATSYNEQFF. CDR3 in DNA: TGTGCCAGCAAAACACTAGCGACCTCCTACAATGAGCAGTTCTTC.

This clone was recorded once. The J gene is TRBJ2-1, the V gene TRBV7-3; no definite D call. Germline V gene sequence: CDR1 SGHTA, CDR2 FQGTGA. Trimming removed 4 bases at V and 6 bases at J, with 7 bases between. This CDR3 has 12 residues. The CDR3 DNA reads TGTGCCAGCAGCTCCCACAGCAATGAGCAGTTCTTC. Translation gives CASSSHSNEQFF.

The chain employs TRBV5-4 and TRBJ2-1, with a possible D match to TRBD1 (6 bases). This CDR3 contains 13 residues. V lost 4 bases and J 12 bases, leaving 17 bases between the germline ends. Germline V gene lookup returns CDR1 SGHNT and CDR2 YYREEE (reference sequence). The CDR3: CASSKWGQGGQFF. The CDR3 bases are TGTGCCAGCAGCAAATGGGGGCAGGGCGGGCAGTTCTTC.

V usage is TRBV7-2 and J usage is TRBJ2-2; D perhaps matches TRBD2 (7 bases). Germline assignment: CDR1 SGHTA and CDR2 FQGNSA. CDR3 length equals 15 residues. Trimming took off 4 bases at V and 6 bases at J, with 15 bases between the two ends. The CDR3 DNA follows: TGTGCCAGCAGCTCCGGAGGGGGGGTTGCCGGGGAGCTGTTTTTT. This codes for CASSSGGGVAGELFF.

The V gene is TRBV27, the J gene TRBJ1-4; D is possibly TRBD1 (6 bases). This CDR3 has 13 residues. Germline CDR1 and CDR2: MNHEY and SMNVEV (reference sequence). V was shortened by 8 bases and J by 3 bases, with 10 bases between the two germline ends. The CDR3 region has the DNA TGTGCCAGCCGGGGGGCGGCTAATGAAAAACTGTTTTTT. This sequence encodes CASRGAANEKLFF.